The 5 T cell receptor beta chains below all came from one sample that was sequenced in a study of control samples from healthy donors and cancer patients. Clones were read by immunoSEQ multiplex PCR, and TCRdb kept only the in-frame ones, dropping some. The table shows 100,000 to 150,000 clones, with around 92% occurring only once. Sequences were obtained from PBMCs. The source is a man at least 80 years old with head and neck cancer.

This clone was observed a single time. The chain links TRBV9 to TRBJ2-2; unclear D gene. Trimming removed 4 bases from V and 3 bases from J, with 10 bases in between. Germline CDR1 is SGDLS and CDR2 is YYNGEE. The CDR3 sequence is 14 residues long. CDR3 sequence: CASSLRVYTGELFF. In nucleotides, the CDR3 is TGTGCCAGCAGCTTAAGGGTATACACCGGGGAGCTGTTTTTT.

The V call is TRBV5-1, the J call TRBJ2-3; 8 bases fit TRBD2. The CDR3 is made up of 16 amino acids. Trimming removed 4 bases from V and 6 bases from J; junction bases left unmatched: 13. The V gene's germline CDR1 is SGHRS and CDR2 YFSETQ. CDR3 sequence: CASSTSGAGGVDTQYF. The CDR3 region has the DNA TGCGCCAGCAGCACCTCTGGGGCGGGAGGTGTGGATACGCAGTATTTT.

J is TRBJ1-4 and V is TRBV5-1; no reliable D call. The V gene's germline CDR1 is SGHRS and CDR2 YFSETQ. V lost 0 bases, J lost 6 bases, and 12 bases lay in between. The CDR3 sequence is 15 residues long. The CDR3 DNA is TGCGCCAGCAGCTTGGAGTCTGGTGGGTATGAAAAACTGTTTTTT. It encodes CASSLESGGYEKLFF.

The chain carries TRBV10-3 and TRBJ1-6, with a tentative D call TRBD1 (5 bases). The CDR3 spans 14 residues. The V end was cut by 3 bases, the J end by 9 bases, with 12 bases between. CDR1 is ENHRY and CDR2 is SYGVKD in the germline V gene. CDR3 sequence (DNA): TGTGCCATCAGTGAACTCCAGGGAGGTTCACCCCTCCACTTT. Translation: CAISELQGGSPLHF.

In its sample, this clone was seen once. The DNA for the CDR3 is TGTGCCAGCAGCTTGCAGAACCCCTTCTCTGGAAACACCATATATTTT. The encoded protein is CASSLQNPFSGNTIYF. V is TRBV11-2 and J is TRBJ1-3, with D unclear. V lost 3 bases and J lost 0, with 12 bases in between. There are 16 residues in the CDR3. Germline values: CDR1 SGHAT, CDR2 FQNNGV.